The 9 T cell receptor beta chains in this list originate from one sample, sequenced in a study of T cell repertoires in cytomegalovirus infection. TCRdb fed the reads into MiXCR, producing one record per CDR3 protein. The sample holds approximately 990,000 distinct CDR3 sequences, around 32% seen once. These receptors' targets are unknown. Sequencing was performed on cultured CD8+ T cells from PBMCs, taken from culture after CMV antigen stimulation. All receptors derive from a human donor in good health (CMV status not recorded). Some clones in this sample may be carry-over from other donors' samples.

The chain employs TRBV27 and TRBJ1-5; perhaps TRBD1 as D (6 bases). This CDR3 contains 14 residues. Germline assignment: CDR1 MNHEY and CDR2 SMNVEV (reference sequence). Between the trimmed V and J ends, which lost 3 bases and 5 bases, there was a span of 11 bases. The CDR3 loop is CASSLQGKDQPQHF. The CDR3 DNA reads TGTGCCAGCAGTTTGCAGGGGAAGGATCAGCCCCAGCATTTT.

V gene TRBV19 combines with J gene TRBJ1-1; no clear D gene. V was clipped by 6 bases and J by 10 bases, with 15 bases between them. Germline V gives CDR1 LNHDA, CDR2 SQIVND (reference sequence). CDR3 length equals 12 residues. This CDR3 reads CASRGPAFRAFF. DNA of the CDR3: TGTGCCAGTAGAGGGCCGGCCTTCAGAGCTTTCTTT.

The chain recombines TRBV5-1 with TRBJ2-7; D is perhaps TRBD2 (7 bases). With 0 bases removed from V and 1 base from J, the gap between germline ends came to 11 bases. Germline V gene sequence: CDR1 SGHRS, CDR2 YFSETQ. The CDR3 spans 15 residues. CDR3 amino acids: CASSLGGGASYEQYV. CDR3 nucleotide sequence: TGCGCCAGCAGCTTGGGGGGGGGCGCATCCTACGAGCAGTACGTC.

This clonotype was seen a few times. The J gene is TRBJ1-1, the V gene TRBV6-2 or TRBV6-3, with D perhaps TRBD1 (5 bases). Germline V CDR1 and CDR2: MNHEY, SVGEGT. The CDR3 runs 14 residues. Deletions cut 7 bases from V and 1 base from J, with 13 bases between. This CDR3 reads CASTHPGGNTEAFF. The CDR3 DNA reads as TGTGCCAGCACCCACCCCGGGGGGAACACTGAAGCTTTCTTT.

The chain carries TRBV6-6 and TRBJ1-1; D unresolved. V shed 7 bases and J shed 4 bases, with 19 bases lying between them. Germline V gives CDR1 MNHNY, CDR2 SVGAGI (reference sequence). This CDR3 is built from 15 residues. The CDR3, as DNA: TGTGCCAGCAACTATCGGGCAGTCCGATCCACTGAAGCTTTCTTT. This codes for CASNYRAVRSTEAFF.

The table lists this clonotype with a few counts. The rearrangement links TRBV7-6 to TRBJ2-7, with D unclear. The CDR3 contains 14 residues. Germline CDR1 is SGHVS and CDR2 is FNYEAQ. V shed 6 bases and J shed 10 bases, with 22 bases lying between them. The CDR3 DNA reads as TGTGCCAGCAGTACAAGGGCCTCAGGTCAGGAACAGTACTTC. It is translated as CASSTRASGQEQYF.

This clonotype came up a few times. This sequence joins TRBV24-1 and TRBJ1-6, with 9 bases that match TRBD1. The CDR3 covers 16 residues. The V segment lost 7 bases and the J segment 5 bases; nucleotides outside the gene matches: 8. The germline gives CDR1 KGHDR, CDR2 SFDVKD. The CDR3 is CATRGGDRAHNSPLHF. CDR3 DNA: TGTGCCACCAGGGGGGGGGACAGGGCACATAATTCACCCCTCCACTTT.

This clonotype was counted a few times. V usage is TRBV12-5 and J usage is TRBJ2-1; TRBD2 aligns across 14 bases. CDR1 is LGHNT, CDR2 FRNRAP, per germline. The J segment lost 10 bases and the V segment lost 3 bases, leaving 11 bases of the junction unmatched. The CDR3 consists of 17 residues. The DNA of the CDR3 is TGTGCTAGTGGTTTATATTTCGGGACTAGCGGGGGTACGGAGCAGTTCTTC. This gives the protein CASGLYFGTSGGTEQFF.

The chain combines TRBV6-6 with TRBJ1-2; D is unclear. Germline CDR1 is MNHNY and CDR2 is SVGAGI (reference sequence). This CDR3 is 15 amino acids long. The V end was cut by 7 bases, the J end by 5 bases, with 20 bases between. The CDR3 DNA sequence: TGTGCCAGCACCATTCAAGTTACATACTCTTATGGCTACACCTTC. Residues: CASTIQVTYSYGYTF.